The 16 T cell receptor beta chains in this list originate from one sample, sequenced in a study of blood T cell repertoires in COVID-19. Repertoires were generated with immunoSEQ multiplex PCR, while TCRdb's copy carries only in-frame clones and drops some. Altogether tens of thousands of clones are present, around 85% being singletons, with the ten largest covering around 3.1%. Sequencing was carried out using peripheral blood. These receptors came from a man aged 45 to 65 with acute or convalescent COVID-19.

This sequence joins TRBV27 and TRBJ2-1; TRBD2 matches 9 bases. Losses at the gene ends were 3 bases for V and 8 bases for J; bases not matched to a gene: 8. The CDR3 spans 15 residues. Per the germline V gene, CDR1 is MNHEY and CDR2 is SMNVEV (reference sequence). This CDR3 reads CASSLASGALHEQFF. DNA of the CDR3: TGTGCCAGCAGTTTGGCTAGCGGGGCCCTCCATGAGCAGTTCTTC.

Within the sample, this clone is medium-sized. The chain is built from TRBV15 and TRBJ2-7, with D tentatively TRBD1 (6 bases). The V end lost 0 bases, the J end lost 0 bases, and 9 bases lay between the germline ends. The CDR3 sequence is 15 residues long. Germline values: CDR1 LNHNV, CDR2 YYDKDF (reference sequence). The CDR3 protein is CATSRDRGGSYEQYF. The CDR3 coding sequence is TGTGCCACCAGCAGAGATCGAGGGGGCTCCTACGAGCAGTACTTC.

This rearrangement joins TRBV6-5 to TRBJ2-7; D perhaps matches TRBD2 (5 bases). The germline V gene encodes CDR1 MNHEY and CDR2 SVGAGI. The V end lost 0 bases, the J end lost 1 base, and 7 bases lay between the germline ends. This CDR3 contains 14 residues. The CDR3 DNA reads as TGTGCCAGCAGTTACTCACGGGGTTCCTACGAGCAGTACTTC. Translation gives CASSYSRGSYEQYF.

As DNA, the CDR3 is TGTGCCAGCAGGGGACAGGGCTATGGCTACACCTTC. It encodes CASRGQGYGYTF. This chain joins TRBV2 and TRBJ1-2, with TRBD1 matching 9 bases. Trimming at V came to 6 bases and at J to 4 bases, leaving 0 bases not matched to a gene. The CDR3 spans 12 residues. Germline-derived CDR1 and CDR2 are SNHLY and FYNNEI.

The J gene is TRBJ2-7, the V gene TRBV19; a possible D gene is TRBD1 (6 bases). The V end lost 9 bases, the J end lost 4 bases, and 22 bases lay between the germline ends. The germline V gene encodes CDR1 LNHDA and CDR2 SQIVND (reference sequence). This CDR3 is built from 15 residues. CDR3 protein: CASASGAGVLYEQYF. The CDR3 nucleotides are TGTGCCAGCGCATCCGGGGCAGGGGTTTTGTACGAGCAGTACTTC.

CDR3 protein: CASSARQGLNTGELFF. In DNA form, the CDR3 reads TGTGCCAGCAGCGCAAGACAGGGTCTGAACACCGGGGAGCTGTTTTTT. The chain recombines TRBV7-3 with TRBJ2-2; TRBD1 agrees at 7 bases. Germline assignment: CDR1 SGHTA and CDR2 FQGTGA. The CDR3 has 16 residues. Trimming removed 5 bases from V and 1 base from J; junction bases left unmatched: 7.

This clone is a singleton in its sample. The chain has TRBV18 and TRBJ2-1; TRBD2 aligns across 8 bases. Germline values: CDR1 KGHSH, CDR2 LQKENI. V was clipped by 3 bases and J by 5 bases; unmatched bases: 6. The CDR3 extends over 15 amino acids. The CDR3: CASSPRLASNNEQFF. The CDR3 nucleotides read TGTGCCAGCTCACCTCGACTAGCGTCCAACAATGAGCAGTTCTTC.

In nucleotides, the CDR3 is TGCGCCAGCAGTGAGAGCCAGGGGACTAGTAGACACGAGCAGTACTTC. Its translation: CASSESQGTSRHEQYF. This chain joins TRBV10-2 and TRBJ2-7; TRBD2 aligns across 8 bases. CDR3 size: 16 residues. Germline CDR1 reads WSHSY; CDR2 reads SAAADI. With V trimmed by 2 bases and J by 5 bases, 11 bases remained unmatched.

V gene TRBV5-1 combines with J gene TRBJ2-2; TRBD1 agrees at 7 bases. Germline V gene data show CDR1 as SGHRS and CDR2 as YFSETQ. The CDR3 runs to 14 residues. V lost 5 bases to trimming and J lost 2 bases; unmatched junction nucleotides: 3. The CDR3 region is CASRGTDNTGELFF. The CDR3 DNA reads as TGCGCCAGCAGGGGGACAGACAACACCGGGGAGCTGTTTTTT.

This chain uses TRBV6-2 or TRBV6-3 with TRBJ1-5, with TRBD1 matching 9 bases. CDR3 length: 15 residues. Germline CDR1 reads MNHEY; CDR2 reads SVGEGT. J was trimmed by 4 bases and V by 5 bases; bases with no gene match: 6. CDR3: CASSPGQGRNQPQHF. DNA of the CDR3: TGTGCCAGCAGTCCCGGACAGGGGAGGAATCAGCCCCAGCATTTT.

The chain employs TRBV28 and TRBJ2-7; 7 positions match TRBD2. After removal of 2 bases from V and 2 bases from J, the junction contained 9 bases not matched to a gene. The CDR3 runs 16 residues. Germline V gene lookup returns CDR1 MDHEN and CDR2 SYDVKM. The CDR3, as DNA: TGTGCCAGCAGTTTAATTGGCGGGAGCCCCCCCTACGAGCAGTACTTC. Encoded protein: CASSLIGGSPPYEQYF.

V and J are TRBV2 and TRBJ1-4; 8 positions agree with TRBD1. The CDR3 sequence is 15 residues long. The V gene end was trimmed by 2 bases and the J gene end by 10 bases; junction bases not matched to a gene: 9. Germline values: CDR1 SNHLY, CDR2 FYNNEI. CDR3 nucleotide sequence: TGTGCCAGCAGTGAACGGACAGGGACGGAGGGAAAACTGTTTTTT. This codes for CASSERTGTEGKLFF.

This chain uses TRBV27 with TRBJ2-7; no clear D. With 4 bases removed from V and 5 bases from J, the gap between germline ends came to 12 bases. Germline V gives CDR1 MNHEY, CDR2 SMNVEV (reference sequence). This CDR3 has 13 amino acids. The CDR3 loop reads CASSYAVNHEQYF. DNA of the CDR3: TGTGCCAGCAGTTACGCAGTCAACCACGAGCAGTACTTC.

This chain links TRBV25-1 with TRBJ2-5, with a tentative D call TRBD1 (6 bases). Germline V gene sequence: CDR1 MGHDK, CDR2 SYGVNS. Trimming cost V 5 bases and J 2 bases, with 12 bases left between them. The CDR3 length is 14 residues. CDR3 nucleotide sequence: TGTGCCAGCAGTTTACAGGGTGAGCAAGAGACCCAGTACTTC. It specifies CASSLQGEQETQYF.

The J gene is TRBJ2-2, the V gene TRBV7-2; no definite D call. CDR3 length equals 15 residues. Trimming shortened V by 1 base and J by 5 bases, and 11 bases separated the two germline ends. The germline gives CDR1 SGHTA, CDR2 FQGNSA. The DNA of the CDR3 is TGTGCCAGCAGCTTAGGCCCCCAGATGACCGGGGAGCTGTTTTTT. This translates into CASSLGPQMTGELFF. The full variable domain, rest sourced from reference TRBV7-2 and TRBJ2-2, is GAGVSQSPSNKVTEKGKDVELRCDPISGHTALYWYRQSLGQGLEFLIYFQGNSAPDKSGLPSDRFSAERTGGSVSTLTIQRTQQEDSAVYLCASSLGPQMTGELFFGEGSRLTVL.

Written as DNA, the CDR3 is TGTGCCTGGAGACCGAGTATAACTAGCGGGAGAAGCACAGATACGCAGTATTTT. Translation gives CAWRPSITSGRSTDTQYF. This chain uses TRBV30 with TRBJ2-3; TRBD2 matches 11 bases. This CDR3 contains 18 residues. The V segment lost 3 bases and the J segment 0 bases; nucleotides outside the gene matches: 11. Germline V gene data show CDR1 as GTSNPN and CDR2 as SVGIG (reference sequence).